One sample yielded the 32 T cell receptor beta chains listed below, sequenced in a study of cytomegalovirus exposure and HLA in healthy donors. 13 Jbeta primers and 60 Vbeta primers were used for the PCR. Generated by immunoSEQ multiplex PCR, the TCRdb table keeps only in-frame clones and is missing some. The sample contains about 140,000 clones, more than 70% of which appear only once. The sequenced material came from PBMCs. All receptors come from a man aged 30 to 45 in good health and CMV-seronegative.

This chain links TRBV6-5 with TRBJ1-4, with D tentatively TRBD1 (6 bases). Trimming removed 0 bases from V and 8 bases from J, with 13 bases in between. The CDR3 sequence is 15 residues long. CDR1 and CDR2 (germline): MNHEY, SVGAGI. This CDR3 is CASSYSIQGGEKLFF. In nucleotides, the CDR3 is TGTGCCAGCAGTTACTCGATACAGGGCGGGGAAAAACTGTTTTTT.

The rearrangement joins TRBV11-2 to TRBJ1-1, with 7 bases fitting TRBD1. V lost 5 bases to trimming and J lost 4 bases; unmatched junction nucleotides: 10. This CDR3 is 15 amino acids long. Germline CDR1 is SGHAT and CDR2 is FQNNGV. The CDR3 is CASSGRQGRGTEAFF. In DNA form, the CDR3 reads TGTGCCAGCAGCGGACGACAGGGCAGGGGCACTGAAGCTTTCTTT.

V and J are TRBV7-3 and TRBJ2-1; 8 bases line up with TRBD1. The CDR3 is 15 residues long. In germline, CDR1 is SGHTA, CDR2 FQGTGA. J was trimmed by 2 bases and V by 5 bases; bases with no gene match: 5. The CDR3 DNA sequence: TGTGCCAGCAGCCCGGACAGGGAGGCCTACAATGAGCAGTTCTTC. It is translated as CASSPDREAYNEQFF. Supplemented by reference TRBV7-3 and TRBJ2-1, the full variable domain reads GAGVSQTPSNKVTEKGKYVELRCDPISGHTALYWYRQSLGQGPEFLIYFQGTGAADDSGLPNDRFFAVRPEGSVSTLKIQRTERGDSAVYLCASSPDREAYNEQFFGPGTRLTVL.

The chain uses TRBV7-3 and TRBJ2-3; tentative D call: TRBD1 (5 bases). CDR3 size: 14 residues. CDR1 is SGHTA, CDR2 FQGTGA, per germline. V lost 1 base and J 6 bases, leaving 11 bases between the germline ends. CDR3 sequence reads: CASSLRTSSDTQYF. DNA of the CDR3: TGTGCCAGCAGCTTAAGGACAAGTAGTGATACGCAGTATTTT.

The rearrangement uses TRBV6-1 and TRBJ2-5; 9 bases match TRBD1. V dropped 6 bases and J dropped 4; count of bases not matched to a gene: 6. Germline values: CDR1 MNHNS, CDR2 SASEGT. This CDR3 is 14 amino acids long. The CDR3 DNA follows: TGTGCCAGCAGAGATCAACAGGGGGCAGAGACCCAGTACTTC. Protein: CASRDQQGAETQYF.

This clone was seen only a few times. This rearrangement joins TRBV10-3 to TRBJ1-4; D uncertain. CDR3 size: 13 residues. Germline CDR1 ENHRY, CDR2 SYGVKD. With 3 bases removed from V and 3 bases from J, the gap between germline ends came to 5 bases. CDR3 region: CAISDGANEKLFF. The CDR3 DNA reads as TGTGCCATCAGTGACGGTGCTAATGAAAAACTGTTTTTT.

The chain recombines TRBV27 with TRBJ2-7; D is possibly TRBD2 (6 bases). The CDR3 runs to 15 residues. CDR1 MNHEY and CDR2 SMNVEV come from the germline V gene (reference sequence). The V end lost 5 bases, the J end lost 9 bases, and 23 bases lay between the germline ends. The CDR3 bases are TGTGCCAGCAGTCGCAATCCGGGAGCAATAATGACGCAGTACTTC. Translating it yields CASSRNPGAIMTQYF.

The chain employs TRBV5-4 and TRBJ2-2; TRBD2 aligns across 11 bases. This CDR3 contains 15 residues. The V segment lost 4 bases and the J segment 3 bases; nucleotides outside the gene matches: 2. Per the germline V gene, CDR1 is SGHNT and CDR2 is YYREEE (reference sequence). In nucleotides, the CDR3 is TGTGCCAGCAGCATAGCGGGAGGGGACACCGGGGAGCTGTTTTTT. Residues: CASSIAGGDTGELFF.

V and J are TRBV4-1 and TRBJ2-2; 13 bases are a match to TRBD2. Germline trimming cut 4 bases from V and 4 bases from J; bases unmatched to any gene: 6. The length of the CDR3 is 17 residues. From germline, CDR1 is MGHRA and CDR2 YSYEKL. The DNA for the CDR3 is TGCGCCAGCAGCCTAGGACTAGCGGGAGTTGTCACCGGGGAGCTGTTTTTT. Encoded protein: CASSLGLAGVVTGELFF.

The V gene is TRBV7-2, the J gene TRBJ2-2, with 8 bases that match TRBD1. Germline V gene lookup returns CDR1 SGHTA and CDR2 FQGNSA. V lost 5 bases, J lost 6 bases, and 11 bases stayed unmatched. This CDR3 region has 16 residues. The CDR3 spells CASSPWTGSGSGELFF. CDR3 in DNA: TGTGCCAGCAGCCCTTGGACAGGGTCGGGCTCCGGGGAGCTGTTTTTT.

This chain joins TRBV7-9 and TRBJ2-2; D uncertain. CDR1 SEHNR and CDR2 FQNEAQ come from the germline V gene (reference sequence). V gave up 1 base and J gave up 5 bases, with 5 bases separating them. The length of the CDR3 is 13 residues. This CDR3 reads CASSLVSTGELFF. The CDR3 DNA reads TGTGCCAGCAGCTTAGTTAGTACCGGGGAGCTGTTTTTT.

The gene calls are TRBV7-2 and TRBJ2-1, with 10 bases identical to TRBD2. The ends lost 5 bases at V and 5 bases at J; junction bases unmatched: 6. This CDR3 has 15 residues. Looked up from germline, CDR1 is SGHTA and CDR2 is FQGNSA. CDR3 sequence reads: CASSRTSGAHNEQFF. CDR3 DNA sequence: TGTGCCAGCAGCCGAACTAGCGGGGCTCACAATGAGCAGTTCTTC.

The V gene is TRBV6-6, the J gene TRBJ2-7; 9 positions agree with TRBD2. The V gene's germline CDR1 is MNHNY and CDR2 SVGAGI (reference sequence). Trimming took 0 bases from V and 5 from J; bases not matched to a gene: 8. The length of the CDR3 is 16 residues. In nucleotides, the CDR3 is TGTGCCAGCAGTTACTCGTTAGCGGGAGTGGAAGACGAGCAGTACTTC. It codes for CASSYSLAGVEDEQYF.

V gene TRBV6-1 combines with J gene TRBJ2-3; 7 bases fit TRBD2. Germline lookup yields CDR1 MNHNS and CDR2 SASEGT. The CDR3 is 13 residues long. V lost 9 bases and J lost 5; bases outside the gene matches: 8. CDR3 protein: CASRAGVIDTQYF. The CDR3 nucleotides are TGTGCCAGTCGTGCGGGAGTTATAGATACGCAGTATTTT.

The chain employs TRBV28 and TRBJ1-2, with 9 bases lining up with TRBD1. This CDR3 has 15 residues. Trimming cost V 7 bases and J 5 bases; bases outside gene matches: 11. Germline CDR1 is MDHEN and CDR2 is SYDVKM. CDR3 sequence (DNA): TGTGCCAGCATCTCCTCAGGACAGGGGCCTTATGGCTACACCTTC. Its protein is CASISSGQGPYGYTF.

The chain combines TRBV11-3 with TRBJ2-2; 7 nucleotides align to TRBD1. V shed 8 bases, J shed 7 bases, and the junction held 19 bases outside the gene matches. CDR3 length: 17 amino acids. In germline, CDR1 is SGHNT, CDR2 YENEEA. CDR3 bases: TGTGCCAGCGTATCGGCCAGGGGGTCTTCTCAGAACGGGGAGCTGTTTTTT. Its protein product is CASVSARGSSQNGELFF.

The rearrangement joins TRBV7-9 to TRBJ2-1; D remains unclear. The germline CDR1 and CDR2 sequences are SEHNR and FQNEAQ (reference sequence). Trimming removed 6 bases from V and 7 bases from J, with 7 bases in between. The CDR3 runs to 11 residues. The CDR3 protein is CASRTSNEQFF. CDR3 coding DNA: TGTGCCAGCAGGACTTCTAATGAGCAGTTCTTC.

The V call is TRBV27, the J call TRBJ1-1; D is uncertain. This CDR3 is 14 amino acids long. V lost 2 bases and J 0 bases, leaving 7 bases between the germline ends. Germline CDR1 reads MNHEY; CDR2 reads SMNVEV (reference sequence). The CDR3 protein is CASSLVGLNTEAFF. The CDR3 nucleotides are TGTGCCAGCAGTTTAGTCGGGTTGAACACTGAAGCTTTCTTT.

The V call is TRBV21-1, the J call TRBJ1-1; the table's D call of TRBD1 was not tested on the DNA. TRBV21-1 is a documented pseudogene. The CDR3 runs to 15 residues. CDR3 nucleotides: TGTGCCAGCAGCACAGGGGGACAGGGAGAACCTGAAGCTTTCTTT. Translated: CASSTGGQGEPEAFF.

This clone has only one observation. The chain is built from TRBV7-3 and TRBJ2-5; TRBD2 aligns across 11 bases. Germline loops: CDR1 SGHTA, CDR2 FQGTGA. The V and J ends lost 4 bases and 5 bases, in that order; junction bases with no gene match: 9. CDR3 length: 16 amino acids. The DNA for the CDR3 is TGTGCCAGCAGCTCTGGGGTAGCGGGAGGGCCTGAGACCCAGTACTTC. This translates into CASSSGVAGGPETQYF.

This clone was detected a few times. The same CDR3 arises from other DNA sequences in this sample as well. This chain connects TRBV4-2 to TRBJ2-7; maybe TRBD1 (6 bases). V was clipped by 0 bases and J by 0 bases, with 9 bases between them. Looked up from germline, CDR1 is LGHNA and CDR2 is YNFKEQ. This CDR3 has 15 amino acids. The CDR3 DNA follows: TGTGCCAGCAGCCAAGATCAGGGGAGCTCCTACGAGCAGTACTTC. As protein: CASSQDQGSSYEQYF.

The V and J genes are TRBV6-4 and TRBJ2-2, with 10 bases aligning to TRBD2. The CDR3 totals 15 residues. The J segment lost 6 bases and the V segment lost 6 bases, leaving 7 bases of the junction unmatched. Germline V gene data show CDR1 as MRHNA and CDR2 as SNTAGT. The CDR3 sequence is CASSALAGVPGELFF. For the CDR3, the DNA is TGTGCCAGCAGCGCTCTAGCGGGAGTTCCCGGGGAGCTGTTTTTT.

This clone showed up just a few times. This rearrangement joins TRBV14 to TRBJ2-1, with 8 bases identical to TRBD2. V was pared by 1 base and J by 13 bases, with 12 bases of the junction left unmatched. The CDR3 is made up of 15 amino acids. The germline V gene encodes CDR1 SGHDN and CDR2 FVKESK. This chain's CDR3 is CASSQVGTRPSEQFF. CDR3 nucleotides: TGTGCCAGCAGCCAAGTCGGGACTAGGCCTAGTGAACAGTTCTTC.

This CDR3 reads CASTGQGNPNEQYF. In DNA, the CDR3 is TGTGCCAGCACTGGACAGGGAAACCCGAACGAGCAGTACTTC. V usage is TRBV27 and J usage is TRBJ2-7, with TRBD1 identical over 8 bases. Germline V gene sequence: CDR1 MNHEY, CDR2 SMNVEV (reference sequence). The CDR3 has 14 residues. The V gene end was trimmed by 7 bases and the J gene end by 5 bases; junction bases not matched to a gene: 10.

V and J are TRBV5-1 and TRBJ2-7, with no clear D. The CDR3 is made up of 11 amino acids. Germline lookup yields CDR1 SGHRS and CDR2 YFSETQ. The V and J ends lost 3 bases and 4 bases respectively, with 5 bases between them. As DNA, the CDR3 is TGCGCCAGCAGCTCCCAATACGAGCAGTACTTC. Its translation is CASSSQYEQYF.

This clone was counted only a few times. DNA of the CDR3: TGCGCCAGCAGCCAACTACTCCAACGCAACGCTGAAGCTTTCTTT. It yields the protein CASSQLLQRNAEAFF. V and J are TRBV4-1 and TRBJ1-1; D not certain. V was cut by 2 bases and J by 6 bases, with 16 bases left in between. The germline CDR1 and CDR2 sequences are MGHRA and YSYEKL. CDR3 length: 15 amino acids.

The chain joins TRBV28 to TRBJ2-5, with 7 bases lining up with TRBD2. The V gene's germline CDR1 is MDHEN and CDR2 SYDVKM. The length of the CDR3 is 13 residues. Losses at the gene ends were 6 bases for V and 4 bases for J; bases not matched to a gene: 5. CDR3 nucleotide sequence: TGTGCCAGCAGCTGGGGGGGAGGAGAGACCCAGTACTTC. It specifies CASSWGGGETQYF.

The chain carries TRBV6-5 and TRBJ1-1, with unresolved D. Trimming shortened V by 0 bases and J by 8 bases, and 7 bases separated the two germline ends. There are 12 residues in the CDR3. Germline CDR1 reads MNHEY; CDR2 reads SVGAGI. CDR3: CASSYSGREAFF. Written as DNA, the CDR3 is TGTGCCAGCAGTTACTCCGGCAGGGAAGCTTTCTTT.

The genes are TRBV28 and TRBJ2-1, with a weak D call TRBD2 (6 bases). Trimming pared 6 bases from V and 9 bases from J, leaving 12 bases between. CDR1 and CDR2 (germline): MDHEN, SYDVKM. CDR3 length: 12 residues. CDR3 loop: CASSREQFEQFF. CDR3 DNA sequence: TGTGCCAGCAGCCGGGAGCAATTTGAGCAGTTCTTC.

The gene calls are TRBV2 and TRBJ2-7; no clear D. V was trimmed by 8 bases and J by 0 bases, leaving 14 bases between them. Per the germline V gene, CDR1 is SNHLY and CDR2 is FYNNEI. This CDR3 contains 14 residues. Here the CDR3 reads CASHPPPSSYEQYF. The CDR3 bases are TGTGCCAGCCACCCCCCCCCGAGCTCCTACGAGCAGTACTTC.

The rearrangement links TRBV7-2 to TRBJ2-3; D is uncertain. Germline V gene lookup returns CDR1 SGHTA and CDR2 FQGNSA. The CDR3 runs 15 residues. Deletions cut 3 bases from V and 1 base from J, with 11 bases between. Here the CDR3 reads CASSFWAKGTDTQYF. The CDR3, as DNA: TGTGCCAGCAGCTTTTGGGCCAAAGGCACAGATACGCAGTATTTT.

The chain uses TRBV5-1 and TRBJ1-4, with 11 bases matching TRBD1. V shed 0 bases, J shed 8 bases, and the junction held 6 bases outside the gene matches. Germline lookup yields CDR1 SGHRS and CDR2 YFSETQ. This CDR3 contains 16 residues. The CDR3 coding sequence is TGCGCCAGCAGCTTGGTGGGACAGGGGGTAGGCGAAAAACTGTTTTTT. This codes for CASSLVGQGVGEKLFF.